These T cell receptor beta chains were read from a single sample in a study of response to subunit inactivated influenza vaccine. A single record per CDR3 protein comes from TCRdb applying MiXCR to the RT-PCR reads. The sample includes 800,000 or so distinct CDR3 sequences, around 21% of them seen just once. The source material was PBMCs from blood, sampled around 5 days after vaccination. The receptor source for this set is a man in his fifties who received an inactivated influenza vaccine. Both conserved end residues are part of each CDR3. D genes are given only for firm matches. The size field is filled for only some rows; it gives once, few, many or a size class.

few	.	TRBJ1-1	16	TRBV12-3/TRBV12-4	CASTPFPFSSNTEAFF	TGTGCCAGCACTCCCTTCCCATTCTCGTCGAACACTGAAGCTTTCTTT
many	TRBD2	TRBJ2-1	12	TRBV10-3	CAISNLAVEQFF	TGTGCCATCAGTAACCTAGCGGTTGAGCAGTTCTTC
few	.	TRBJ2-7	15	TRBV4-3	CASSQGWVGTYEQYF	TGCGCCAGCAGCCAAGGCTGGGTGGGGACCTACGAGCAGTACTTC
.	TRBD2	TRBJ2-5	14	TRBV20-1	CSTRLAGVSETQYF	TGCAGTACAAGACTAGCGGGAGTGTCAGAGACCCAGTACTTC
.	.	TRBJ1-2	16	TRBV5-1	CASSFAREDSLYGYTF	TGCGCCAGCAGCTTCGCCAGGGAGGATTCCCTCTATGGCTACACCTTC
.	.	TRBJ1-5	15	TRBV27	CASRRGGSLNQPQHF	TGTGCCAGCAGGAGAGGGGGGTCACTCAATCAGCCCCAGCATTTT
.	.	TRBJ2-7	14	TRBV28	CASSTPAVYYEQYF	TGTGCCAGCAGTACCCCAGCAGTTTACTACGAGCAGTACTTC
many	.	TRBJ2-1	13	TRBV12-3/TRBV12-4	CASSWGQDNEQFF	TGTGCCAGCAGTTGGGGGCAAGACAATGAGCAGTTCTTC
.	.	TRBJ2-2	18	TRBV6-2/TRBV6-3	CASSFLGQIQLNTGELFF	TGTGCCAGCAGTTTCCTGGGGCAAATCCAATTAAACACCGGGGAGCTGTTTTTT
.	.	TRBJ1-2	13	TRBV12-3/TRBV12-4	CASSRQSAPGYTF	TGTGCCAGCAGTCGCCAAAGCGCGCCTGGCTACACCTTC
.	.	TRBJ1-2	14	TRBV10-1	CASSAAGSSYGYTF	TGCGCCAGCAGTGCGGCAGGGTCGAGCTATGGCTACACCTTC
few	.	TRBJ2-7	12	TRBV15	CATSRERTGQYF	TGTGCCACCAGCAGAGAAAGGACGGGACAGTACTTC
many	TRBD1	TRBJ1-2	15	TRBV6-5	CASSWAGQGAYGYTF	TGTGCCAGCAGTTGGGCAGGGCAGGGGGCCTATGGCTACACCTTC
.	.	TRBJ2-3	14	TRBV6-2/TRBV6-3	CAIRPNGITDTQYF	TGTGCCATCCGACCGAATGGGATCACAGATACGCAGTATTTT
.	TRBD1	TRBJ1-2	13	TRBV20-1	CSASGTAKGGYTF	TGCAGTGCTAGCGGGACAGCTAAGGGTGGCTACACCTTC
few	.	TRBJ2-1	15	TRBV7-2	CASSLDGGRYNEQFF	TGTGCCAGCAGCTTAGACGGGGGTAGGTACAATGAGCAGTTCTTC
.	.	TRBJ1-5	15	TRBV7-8	CASSLVEGEGRPQHF	TGTGCCAGCAGCTTAGTCGAGGGGGAAGGGAGGCCCCAGCATTTT
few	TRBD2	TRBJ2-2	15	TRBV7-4	CASSPRLASTGELFF	TGTGCCAGCAGCCCCCGACTAGCGAGCACCGGGGAGCTGTTTTTT
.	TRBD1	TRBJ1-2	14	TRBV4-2	CASSRGQLNYGYTF	TGTGCCAGCAGTCGGGGACAGCTCAACTATGGCTACACCTTC
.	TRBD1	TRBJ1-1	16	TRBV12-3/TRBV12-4	CASSLWGTGGGTEAFF	TGTGCCAGCAGTTTATGGGGAACAGGGGGAGGGACTGAAGCTTTCTTT
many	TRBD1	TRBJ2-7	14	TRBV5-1	CASSIWDRNYEQYF	TGCGCCAGCAGTATATGGGACAGGAACTACGAGCAGTACTTC
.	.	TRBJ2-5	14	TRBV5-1	CASSFTQGRETQYF	TGCGCCAGCAGCTTCACTCAGGGGCGGGAGACCCAGTACTTC
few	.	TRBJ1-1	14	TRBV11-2	CASSSTAMNTEAFF	TGTGCCAGCAGCTCTACAGCTATGAACACTGAAGCTTTCTTT
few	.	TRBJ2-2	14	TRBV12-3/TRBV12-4	CASSFDLRGGELFF	TGTGCCAGCAGTTTTGATTTGAGGGGCGGGGAGCTGTTTTTT
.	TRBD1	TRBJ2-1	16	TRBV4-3	CASSQEGQGPYNEQFF	TGCGCCAGCAGCCAAGAGGGACAGGGACCCTACAATGAGCAGTTCTTC
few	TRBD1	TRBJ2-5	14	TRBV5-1	CASSGWTGIETQYF	TGCGCCAGCAGCGGATGGACAGGGATTGAGACCCAGTACTTC